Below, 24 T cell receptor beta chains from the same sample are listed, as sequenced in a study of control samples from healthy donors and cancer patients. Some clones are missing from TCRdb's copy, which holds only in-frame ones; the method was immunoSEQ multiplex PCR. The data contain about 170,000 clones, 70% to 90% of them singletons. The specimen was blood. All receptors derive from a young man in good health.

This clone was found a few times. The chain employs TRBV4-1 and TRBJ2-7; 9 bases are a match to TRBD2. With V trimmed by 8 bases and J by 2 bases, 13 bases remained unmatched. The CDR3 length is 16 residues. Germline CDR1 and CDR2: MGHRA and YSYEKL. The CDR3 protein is CASALSDSGRAYEQYF. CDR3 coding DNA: TGCGCCAGCGCCTTATCCGATAGCGGGAGAGCCTACGAGCAGTACTTC.

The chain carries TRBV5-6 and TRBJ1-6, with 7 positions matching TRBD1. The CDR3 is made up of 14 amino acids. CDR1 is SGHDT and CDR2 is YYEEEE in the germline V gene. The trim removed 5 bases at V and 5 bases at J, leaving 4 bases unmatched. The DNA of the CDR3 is TGTGCCAGCAGGCGGGGACAGAATAATTCACCCCTCCACTTT. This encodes CASRRGQNNSPLHF.

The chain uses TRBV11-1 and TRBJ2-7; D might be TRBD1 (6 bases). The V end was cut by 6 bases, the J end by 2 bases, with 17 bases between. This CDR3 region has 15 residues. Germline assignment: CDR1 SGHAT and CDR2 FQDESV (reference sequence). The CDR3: CASSPPQGFTYEQYF. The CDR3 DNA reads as TGTGCCAGCAGTCCCCCACAGGGATTTACCTACGAGCAGTACTTC.

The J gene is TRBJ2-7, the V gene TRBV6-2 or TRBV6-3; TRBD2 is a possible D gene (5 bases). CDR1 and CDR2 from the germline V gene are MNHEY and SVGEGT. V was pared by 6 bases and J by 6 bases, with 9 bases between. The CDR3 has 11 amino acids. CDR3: CASSPGIEQYF. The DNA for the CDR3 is TGTGCCAGCAGCCCCGGGATCGAGCAGTACTTC.

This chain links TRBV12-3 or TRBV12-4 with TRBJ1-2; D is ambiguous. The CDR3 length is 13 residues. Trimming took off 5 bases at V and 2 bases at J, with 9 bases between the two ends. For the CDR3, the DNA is TGTGCCAGCAGTCCGAATCGAAACTATGGCTACACCTTC. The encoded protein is CASSPNRNYGYTF.

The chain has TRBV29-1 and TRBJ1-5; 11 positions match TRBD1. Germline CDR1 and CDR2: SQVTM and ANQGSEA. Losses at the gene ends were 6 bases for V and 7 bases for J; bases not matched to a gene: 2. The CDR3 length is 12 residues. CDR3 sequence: CSVGQGGQPQHF. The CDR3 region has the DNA TGCAGCGTGGGACAGGGGGGGCAGCCCCAGCATTTT.

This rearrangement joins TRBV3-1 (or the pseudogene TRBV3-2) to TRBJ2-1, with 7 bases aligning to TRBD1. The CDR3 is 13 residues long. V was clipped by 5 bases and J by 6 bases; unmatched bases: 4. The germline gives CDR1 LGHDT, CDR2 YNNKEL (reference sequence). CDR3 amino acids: CASSVGTANEQFF. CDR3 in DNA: TGTGCCAGCAGCGTCGGGACAGCCAATGAGCAGTTCTTC.

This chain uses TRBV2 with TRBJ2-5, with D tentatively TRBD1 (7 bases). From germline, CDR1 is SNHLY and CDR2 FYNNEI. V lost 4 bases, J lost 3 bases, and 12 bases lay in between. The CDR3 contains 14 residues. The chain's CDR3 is CASSGQGGKETQYF. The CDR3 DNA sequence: TGTGCCAGCAGTGGACAGGGAGGAAAAGAGACCCAGTACTTC.

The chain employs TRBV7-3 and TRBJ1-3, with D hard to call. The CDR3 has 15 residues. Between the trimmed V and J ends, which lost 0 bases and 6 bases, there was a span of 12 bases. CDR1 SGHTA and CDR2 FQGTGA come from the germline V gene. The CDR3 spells CASSLTGGPENTIYF. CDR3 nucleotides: TGTGCCAGCAGCTTAACGGGTGGCCCAGAAAACACCATATATTTT.

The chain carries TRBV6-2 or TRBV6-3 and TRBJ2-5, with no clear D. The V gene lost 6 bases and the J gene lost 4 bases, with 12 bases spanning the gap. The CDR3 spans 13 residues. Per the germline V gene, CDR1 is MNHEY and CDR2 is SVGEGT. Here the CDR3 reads CASSRLNRETQYF. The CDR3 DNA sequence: TGTGCCAGCAGCCGCCTTAATCGAGAGACCCAGTACTTC.

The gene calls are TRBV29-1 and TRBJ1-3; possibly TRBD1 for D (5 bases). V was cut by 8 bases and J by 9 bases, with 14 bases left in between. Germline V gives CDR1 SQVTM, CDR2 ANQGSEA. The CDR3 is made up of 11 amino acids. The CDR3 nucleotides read TGCAGCACTAGGGCAGGGTTCACCATATATTTT. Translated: CSTRAGFTIYF.

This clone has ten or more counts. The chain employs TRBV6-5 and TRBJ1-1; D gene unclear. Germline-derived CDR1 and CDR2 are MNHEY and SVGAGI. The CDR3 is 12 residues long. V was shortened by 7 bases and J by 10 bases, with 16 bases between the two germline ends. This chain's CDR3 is CASKTGSAGAFF. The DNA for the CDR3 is TGTGCCAGCAAAACCGGGTCGGCGGGAGCTTTCTTT.

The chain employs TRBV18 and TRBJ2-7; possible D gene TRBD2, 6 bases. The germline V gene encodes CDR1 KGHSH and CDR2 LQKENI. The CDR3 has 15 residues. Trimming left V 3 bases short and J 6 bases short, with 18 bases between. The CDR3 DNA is TGTGCCAGCTCACCCCTACCGGGCAGGGACTCCGAGCAGTACTTC. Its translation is CASSPLPGRDSEQYF.

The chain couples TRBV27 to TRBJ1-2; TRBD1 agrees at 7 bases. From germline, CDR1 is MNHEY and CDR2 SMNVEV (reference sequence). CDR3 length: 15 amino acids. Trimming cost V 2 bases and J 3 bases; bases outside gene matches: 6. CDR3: CASSLGAGGHYGYTF. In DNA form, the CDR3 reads TGTGCCAGCAGTTTAGGGGCAGGGGGTCACTATGGCTACACCTTC.

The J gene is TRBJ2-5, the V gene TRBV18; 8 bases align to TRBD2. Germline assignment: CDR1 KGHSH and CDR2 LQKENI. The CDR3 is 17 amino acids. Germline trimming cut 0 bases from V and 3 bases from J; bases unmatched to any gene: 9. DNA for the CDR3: TGTGCCAGCTCACCACCTCCGGGACTAGGAGTCGAAGAGACCCAGTACTTC. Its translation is CASSPPPGLGVEETQYF.

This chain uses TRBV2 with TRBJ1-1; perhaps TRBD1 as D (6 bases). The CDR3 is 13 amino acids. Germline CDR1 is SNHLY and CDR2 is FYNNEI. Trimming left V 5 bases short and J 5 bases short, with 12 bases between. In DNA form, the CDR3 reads TGTGCCAGCAGTTCTAACAGGGAAACTGAAGCTTTCTTT. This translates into CASSSNRETEAFF.

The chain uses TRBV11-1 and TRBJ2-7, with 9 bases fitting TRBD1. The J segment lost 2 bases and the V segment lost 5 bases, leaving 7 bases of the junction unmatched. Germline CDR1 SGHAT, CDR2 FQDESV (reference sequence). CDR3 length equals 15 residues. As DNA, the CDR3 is TGTGCCAGCAGCCCGCCCGGGACAGGGACCTACGAGCAGTACTTC. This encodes CASSPPGTGTYEQYF.

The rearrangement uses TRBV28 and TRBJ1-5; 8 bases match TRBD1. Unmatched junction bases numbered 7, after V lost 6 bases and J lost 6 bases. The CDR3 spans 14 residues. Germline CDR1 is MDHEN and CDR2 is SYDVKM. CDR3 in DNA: TGTGCCAGCAGACCGGACAGGGCCGGTCAGCCCCAGCATTTT. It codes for CASRPDRAGQPQHF.

The CDR3: CASSIAGEHGYTF. The CDR3 DNA follows: TGTGCCAGTAGTATTGCAGGGGAGCATGGCTACACCTTC. The gene calls are TRBV19 and TRBJ1-2, with D perhaps matching TRBD1 (6 bases). The V end lost 3 bases, the J end lost 6 bases, and 11 bases lay between the germline ends. This CDR3 has 13 amino acids. Germline-derived CDR1 and CDR2 are LNHDA and SQIVND (reference sequence).

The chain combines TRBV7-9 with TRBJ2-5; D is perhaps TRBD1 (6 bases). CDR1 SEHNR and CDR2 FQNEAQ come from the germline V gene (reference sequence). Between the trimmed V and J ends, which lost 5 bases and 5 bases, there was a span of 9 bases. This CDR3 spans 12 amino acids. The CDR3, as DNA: TGTGCCAGCAGCCCCCAGGGGGAGACCCAGTACTTC. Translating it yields CASSPQGETQYF.

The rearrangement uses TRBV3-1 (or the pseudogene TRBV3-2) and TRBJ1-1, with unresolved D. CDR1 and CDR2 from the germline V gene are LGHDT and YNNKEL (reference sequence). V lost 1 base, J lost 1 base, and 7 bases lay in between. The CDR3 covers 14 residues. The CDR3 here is CASSQGRKNTEAFF. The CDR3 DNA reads TGTGCCAGCAGCCAAGGCCGGAAGAACACTGAAGCTTTCTTT.

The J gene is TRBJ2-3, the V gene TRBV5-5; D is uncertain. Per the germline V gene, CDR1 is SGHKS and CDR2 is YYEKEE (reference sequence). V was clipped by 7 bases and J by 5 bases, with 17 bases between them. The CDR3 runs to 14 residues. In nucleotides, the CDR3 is TGTGCCAGCCCGGCGAGAGACGAGATAGATACGCAGTATTTT. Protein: CASPARDEIDTQYF.

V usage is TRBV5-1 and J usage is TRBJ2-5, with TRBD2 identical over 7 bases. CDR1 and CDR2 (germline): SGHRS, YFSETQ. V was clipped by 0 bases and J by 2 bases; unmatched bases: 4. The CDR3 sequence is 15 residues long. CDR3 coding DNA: TGCGCCAGCAGCTTGGAAGCGGGGAGGCAAGAGACCCAGTACTTC. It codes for CASSLEAGRQETQYF.

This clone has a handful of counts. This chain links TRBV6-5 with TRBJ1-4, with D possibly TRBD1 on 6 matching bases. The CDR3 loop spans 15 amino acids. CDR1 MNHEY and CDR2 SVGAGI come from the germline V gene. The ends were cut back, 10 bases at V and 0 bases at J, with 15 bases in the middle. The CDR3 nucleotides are TGTGCCACGAGGGGGGGGGCGGCAACTAATGAAAAACTGTTTTTT. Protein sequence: CATRGGAATNEKLFF.